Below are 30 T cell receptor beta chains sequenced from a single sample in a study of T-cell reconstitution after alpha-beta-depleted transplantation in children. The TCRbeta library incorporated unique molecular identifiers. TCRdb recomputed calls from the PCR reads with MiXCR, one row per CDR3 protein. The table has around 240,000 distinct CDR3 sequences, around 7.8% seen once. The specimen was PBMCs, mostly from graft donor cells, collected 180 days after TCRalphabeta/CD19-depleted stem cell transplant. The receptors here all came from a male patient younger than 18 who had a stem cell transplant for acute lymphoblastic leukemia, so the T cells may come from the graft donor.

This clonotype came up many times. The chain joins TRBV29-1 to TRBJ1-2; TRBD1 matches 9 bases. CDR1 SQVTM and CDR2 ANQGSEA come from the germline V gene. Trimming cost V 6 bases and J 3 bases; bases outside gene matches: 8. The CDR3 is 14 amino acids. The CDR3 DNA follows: TGCAGCGTGGAGGAGGACAGGGGTCACTATGGCTACACCTTC. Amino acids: CSVEEDRGHYGYTF.

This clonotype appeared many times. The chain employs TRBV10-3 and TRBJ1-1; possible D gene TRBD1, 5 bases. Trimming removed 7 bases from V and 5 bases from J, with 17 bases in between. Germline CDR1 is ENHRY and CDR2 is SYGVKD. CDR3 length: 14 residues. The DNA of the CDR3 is TGTGCCATCACCCAGGCCAGGGTAGGGACTGAAGCTTTCTTT. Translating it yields CAITQARVGTEAFF.

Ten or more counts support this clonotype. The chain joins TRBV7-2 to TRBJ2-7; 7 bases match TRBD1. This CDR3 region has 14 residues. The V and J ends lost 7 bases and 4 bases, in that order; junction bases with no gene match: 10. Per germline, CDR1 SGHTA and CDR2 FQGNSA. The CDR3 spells CASTVRQGSYEQYF. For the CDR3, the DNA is TGTGCCAGCACCGTTCGACAGGGCTCTTACGAGCAGTACTTC.

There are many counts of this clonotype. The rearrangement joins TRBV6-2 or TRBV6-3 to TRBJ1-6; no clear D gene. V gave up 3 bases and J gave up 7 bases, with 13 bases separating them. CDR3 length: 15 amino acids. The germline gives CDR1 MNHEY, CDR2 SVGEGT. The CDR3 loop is CASSYPGQLNSPLHF. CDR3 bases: TGTGCCAGCAGTTATCCTGGCCAACTCAATTCACCCCTCCACTTT.

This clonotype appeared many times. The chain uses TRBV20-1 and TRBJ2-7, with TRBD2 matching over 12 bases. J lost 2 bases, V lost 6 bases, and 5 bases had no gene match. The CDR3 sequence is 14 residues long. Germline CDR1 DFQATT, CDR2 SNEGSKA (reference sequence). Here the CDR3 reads CSASSSGGAYEQYF. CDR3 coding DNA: TGCAGTGCGAGCTCTAGCGGGGGGGCCTACGAGCAGTACTTC.

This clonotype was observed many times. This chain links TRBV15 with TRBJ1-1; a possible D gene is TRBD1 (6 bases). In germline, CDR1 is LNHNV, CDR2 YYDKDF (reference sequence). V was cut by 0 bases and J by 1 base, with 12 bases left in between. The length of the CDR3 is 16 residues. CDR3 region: CATSRDPTGRNTEAFF. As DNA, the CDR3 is TGTGCCACCAGCAGAGATCCGACAGGACGGAACACTGAAGCTTTCTTT.

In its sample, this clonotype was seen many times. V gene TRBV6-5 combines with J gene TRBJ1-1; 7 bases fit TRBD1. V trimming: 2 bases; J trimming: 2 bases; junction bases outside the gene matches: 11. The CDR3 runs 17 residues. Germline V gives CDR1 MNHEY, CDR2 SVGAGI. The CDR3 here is CASSYLLTGVGNTEAFF. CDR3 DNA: TGTGCCAGCAGTTACCTATTAACAGGGGTGGGAAACACTGAAGCTTTCTTT.

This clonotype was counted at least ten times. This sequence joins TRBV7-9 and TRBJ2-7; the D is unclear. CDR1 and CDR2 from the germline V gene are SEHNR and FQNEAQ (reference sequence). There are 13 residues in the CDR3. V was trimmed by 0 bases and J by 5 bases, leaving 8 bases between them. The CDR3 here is CASSLASVDEQYF. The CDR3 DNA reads TGTGCCAGCAGCTTAGCTAGTGTCGACGAGCAGTACTTC.

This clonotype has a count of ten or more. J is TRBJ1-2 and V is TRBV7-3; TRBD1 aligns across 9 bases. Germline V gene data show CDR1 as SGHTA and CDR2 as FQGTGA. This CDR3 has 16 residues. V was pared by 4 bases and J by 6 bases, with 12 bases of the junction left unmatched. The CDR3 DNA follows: TGTGCCAGCAGCTCCCCGACAGGGGGGGCGGCGAATGGCTACACCTTC. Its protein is CASSSPTGGAANGYTF. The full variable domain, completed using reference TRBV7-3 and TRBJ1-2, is GAGVSQTPSNKVTEKGKYVELRCDPISGHTALYWYRQSLGQGPEFLIYFQGTGAADDSGLPNDRFFAVRPEGSVSTLKIQRTERGDSAVYLCASSSPTGGAANGYTFGSGTRLTVV.

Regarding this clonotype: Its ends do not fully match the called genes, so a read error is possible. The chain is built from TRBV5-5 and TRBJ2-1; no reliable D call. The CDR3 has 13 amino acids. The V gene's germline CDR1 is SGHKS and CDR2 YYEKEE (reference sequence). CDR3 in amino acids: CASSFLSELRSVF. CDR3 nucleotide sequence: TGTGCCAGCAGCTTTTTATCCGAACTAAGGTCCGTCTTC. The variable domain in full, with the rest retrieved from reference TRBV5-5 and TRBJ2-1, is DAGVTQSPTHLIKTRGQQVTLRCSPISGHKSVSWYQQVLGQGPQFIFQYYEKEERGRGNFPDRFSARQFPNYSSELNVNALLLGDSALYLCASSFLSELRSVFGPGTRLTVL.

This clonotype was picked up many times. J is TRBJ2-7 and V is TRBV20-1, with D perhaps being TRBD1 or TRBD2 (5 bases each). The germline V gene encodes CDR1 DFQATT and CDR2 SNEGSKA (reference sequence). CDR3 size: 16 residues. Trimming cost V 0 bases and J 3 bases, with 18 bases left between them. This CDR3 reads CSARDPKGTAGYEQYF. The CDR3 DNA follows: TGCAGTGCTAGAGATCCCAAAGGGACGGCGGGCTACGAGCAGTACTTC.

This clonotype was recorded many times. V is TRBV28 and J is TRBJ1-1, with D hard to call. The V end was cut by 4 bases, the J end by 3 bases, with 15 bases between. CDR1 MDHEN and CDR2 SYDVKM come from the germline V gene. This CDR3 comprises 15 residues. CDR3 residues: CASSWSWGGHTEAFF. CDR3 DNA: TGTGCCAGCAGTTGGAGTTGGGGAGGCCACACTGAAGCTTTCTTT.

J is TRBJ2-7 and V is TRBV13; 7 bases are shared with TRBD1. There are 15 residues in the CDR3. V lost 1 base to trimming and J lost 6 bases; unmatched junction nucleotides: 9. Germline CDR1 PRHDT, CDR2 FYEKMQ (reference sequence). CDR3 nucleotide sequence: TGTGCCAGCAGCTTAGATAGGGGGCCACCTTCCGAGCAGTACTTC. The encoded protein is CASSLDRGPPSEQYF.

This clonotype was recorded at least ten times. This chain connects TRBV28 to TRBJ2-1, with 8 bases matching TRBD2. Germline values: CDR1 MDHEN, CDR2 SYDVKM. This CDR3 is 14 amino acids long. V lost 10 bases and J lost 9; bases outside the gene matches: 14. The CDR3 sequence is CATFRGGALGEQFF. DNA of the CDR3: TGTGCCACGTTCCGGGGGGGGGCATTAGGTGAGCAGTTCTTC.

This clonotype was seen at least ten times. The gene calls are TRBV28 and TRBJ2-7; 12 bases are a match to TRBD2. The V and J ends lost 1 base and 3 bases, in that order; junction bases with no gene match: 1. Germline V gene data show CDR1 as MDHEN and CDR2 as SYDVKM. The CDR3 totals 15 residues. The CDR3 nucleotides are TGTGCCAGCAGTTTATCACTAGCGGGAGGCTACGAGCAGTACTTC. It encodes CASSLSLAGGYEQYF.

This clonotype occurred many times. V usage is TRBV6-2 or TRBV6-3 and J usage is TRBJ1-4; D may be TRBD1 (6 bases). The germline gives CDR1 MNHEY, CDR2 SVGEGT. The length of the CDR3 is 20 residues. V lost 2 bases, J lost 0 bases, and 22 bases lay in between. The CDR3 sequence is CASSYTIRGWGRATNEKLFF. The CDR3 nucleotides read TGTGCCAGCAGTTACACCATCAGGGGATGGGGGAGAGCAACTAATGAAAAACTGTTTTTT.

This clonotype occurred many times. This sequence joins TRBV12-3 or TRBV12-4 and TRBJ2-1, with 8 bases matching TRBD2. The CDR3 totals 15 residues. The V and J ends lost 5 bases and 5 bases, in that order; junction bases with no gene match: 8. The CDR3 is CASSPRGLVNNEQFF. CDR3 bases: TGTGCCAGCAGTCCCCGGGGACTAGTTAACAATGAGCAGTTCTTC.

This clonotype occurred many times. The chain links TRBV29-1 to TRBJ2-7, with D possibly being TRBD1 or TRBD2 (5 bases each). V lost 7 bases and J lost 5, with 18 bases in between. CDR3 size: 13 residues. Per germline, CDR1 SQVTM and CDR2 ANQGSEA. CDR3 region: CSARRGSENEQYF. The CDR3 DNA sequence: TGCAGCGCCCGACGGGGCAGTGAGAACGAGCAGTACTTC.

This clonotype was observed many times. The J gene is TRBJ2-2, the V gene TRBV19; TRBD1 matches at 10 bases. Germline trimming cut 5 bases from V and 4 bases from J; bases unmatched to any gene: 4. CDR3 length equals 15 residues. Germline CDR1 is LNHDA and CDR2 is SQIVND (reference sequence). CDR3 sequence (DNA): TGTGCCAGTAGTGGCCGGGACAGGGGCACCGGGGAGCTGTTTTTT. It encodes CASSGRDRGTGELFF. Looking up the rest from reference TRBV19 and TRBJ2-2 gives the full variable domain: DGGITQSPKYLFRKEGQNVTLSCEQNLNHDAMYWYRQDPGQGLRLIYYSQIVNDFQKGDIAEGYSVSREKKESFPLTVTSAQKNPTAFYLCASSGRDRGTGELFFGEGSRLTVL.

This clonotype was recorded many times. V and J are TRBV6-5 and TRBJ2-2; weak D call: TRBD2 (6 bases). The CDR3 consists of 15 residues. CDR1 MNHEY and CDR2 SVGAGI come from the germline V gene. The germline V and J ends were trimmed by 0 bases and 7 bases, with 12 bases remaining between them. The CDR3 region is CASSYSELAYGELFF. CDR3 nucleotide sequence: TGTGCCAGCAGTTACTCGGAACTAGCATACGGGGAGCTGTTTTTT.

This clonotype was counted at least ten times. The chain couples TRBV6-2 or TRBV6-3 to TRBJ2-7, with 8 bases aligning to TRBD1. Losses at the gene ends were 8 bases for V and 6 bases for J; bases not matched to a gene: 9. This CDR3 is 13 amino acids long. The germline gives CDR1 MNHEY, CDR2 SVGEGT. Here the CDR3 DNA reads TGTGCCAGCCGCCAGGGGGCGTACGGCGAGCAGTACTTC. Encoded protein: CASRQGAYGEQYF.

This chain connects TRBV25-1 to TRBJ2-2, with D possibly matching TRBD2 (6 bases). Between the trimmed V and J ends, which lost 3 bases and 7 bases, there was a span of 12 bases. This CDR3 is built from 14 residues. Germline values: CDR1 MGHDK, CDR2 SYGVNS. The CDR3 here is CASSDRLAFGELFF. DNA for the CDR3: TGTGCCAGCAGTGACAGGCTAGCGTTCGGGGAGCTGTTTTTT.

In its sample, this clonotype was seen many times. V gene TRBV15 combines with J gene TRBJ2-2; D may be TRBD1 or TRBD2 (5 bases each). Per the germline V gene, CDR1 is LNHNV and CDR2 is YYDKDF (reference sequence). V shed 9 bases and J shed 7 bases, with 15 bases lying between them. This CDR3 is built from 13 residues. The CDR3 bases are TGTGCCACAGCCCCTAAGGGGAGCGGGGAGCTGTTTTTT. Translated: CATAPKGSGELFF.

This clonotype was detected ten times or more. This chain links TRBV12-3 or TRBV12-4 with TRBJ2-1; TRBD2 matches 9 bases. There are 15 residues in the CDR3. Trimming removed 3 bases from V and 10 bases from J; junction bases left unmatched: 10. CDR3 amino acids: CASSLRGGTNEEQFF. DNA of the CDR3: TGTGCCAGCAGTTTGCGGGGGGGGACCAATGAAGAGCAGTTCTTC.

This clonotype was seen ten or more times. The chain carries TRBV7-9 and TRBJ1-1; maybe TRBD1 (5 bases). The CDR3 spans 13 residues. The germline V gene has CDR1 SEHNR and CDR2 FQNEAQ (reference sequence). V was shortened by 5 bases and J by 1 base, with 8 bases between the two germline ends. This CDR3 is CASSKTANTEAFF. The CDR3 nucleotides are TGTGCCAGCAGCAAGACAGCGAACACTGAAGCTTTCTTT. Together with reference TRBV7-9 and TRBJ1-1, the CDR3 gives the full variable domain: DTGVSQNPRHKITKRGQNVTFRCDPISEHNRLYWYRQTLGQGPEFLTYFQNEAQLEKSRLLSDRFSAERPKGSFSTLEIQRTEQGDSAMYLCASSKTANTEAFFGQGTRLTVV.

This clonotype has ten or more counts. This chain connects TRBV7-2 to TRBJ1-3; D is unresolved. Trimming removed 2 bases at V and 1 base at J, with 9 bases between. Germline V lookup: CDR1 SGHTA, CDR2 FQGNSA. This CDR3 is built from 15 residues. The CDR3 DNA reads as TGTGCCAGCAGCTTAAGTTCGGGGTCTGGAAACACCATATATTTT. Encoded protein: CASSLSSGSGNTIYF.

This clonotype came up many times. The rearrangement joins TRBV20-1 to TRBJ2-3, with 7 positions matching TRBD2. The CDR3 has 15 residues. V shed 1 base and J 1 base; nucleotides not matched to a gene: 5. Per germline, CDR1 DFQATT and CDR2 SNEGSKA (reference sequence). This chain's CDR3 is CSARVWLAGTDTQYF. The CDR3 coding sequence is TGCAGTGCTAGAGTGTGGCTAGCGGGCACAGATACGCAGTATTTT.

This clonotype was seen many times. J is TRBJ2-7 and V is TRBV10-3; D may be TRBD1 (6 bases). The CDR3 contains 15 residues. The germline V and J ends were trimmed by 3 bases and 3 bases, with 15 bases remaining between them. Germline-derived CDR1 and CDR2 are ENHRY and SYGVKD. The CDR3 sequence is CAISDTGSVHYEQYF. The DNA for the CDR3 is TGTGCCATCAGTGACACAGGGTCGGTACACTACGAGCAGTACTTC.

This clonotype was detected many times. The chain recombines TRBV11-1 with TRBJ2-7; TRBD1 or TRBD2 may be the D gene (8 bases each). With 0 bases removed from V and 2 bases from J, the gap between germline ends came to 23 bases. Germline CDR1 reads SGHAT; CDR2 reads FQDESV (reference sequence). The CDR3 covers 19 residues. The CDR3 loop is CASSLAPRGQAGETYEQYF. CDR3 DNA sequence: TGTGCCAGCAGCTTAGCGCCCAGGGGGCAAGCGGGAGAAACCTACGAGCAGTACTTC.

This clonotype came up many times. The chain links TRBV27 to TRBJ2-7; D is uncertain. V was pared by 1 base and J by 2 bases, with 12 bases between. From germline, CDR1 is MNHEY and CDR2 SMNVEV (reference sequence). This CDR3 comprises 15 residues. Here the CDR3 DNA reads TGTGCCAGCAGTTTATTTGCCCTACCGACCTACGAGCAGTACTTC. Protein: CASSLFALPTYEQYF.